This TCR beta chain stems from a study of T-cell reconstitution after alpha-beta-depleted transplantation in children. As it was prepared, the TCRbeta library received unique molecular identifiers. MiXCR, run by TCRdb on the PCR reads, gives a single entry per CDR3 protein. This sample yields almost 500,000 distinct CDR3 sequences, of which around 12% are seen a single time; over 5.5% belongs to the top ten. The V gene lost 6 bases and the J gene lost 5 bases, with 10 bases spanning the gap. CDR1 and CDR2 from the germline V gene are SQVTM and ANQGSEA. This CDR3 is 12 amino acids long. This clonotype was obtained from a human donor who donated a stem cell graft to a child with combined immunodeficiency. Sequencing used PBMCs from the stem cell graft donor, obtained from the stem cell graft. The chain uses TRBV29-1 and TRBJ1-4; tentative D call: TRBD1 (6 bases). CDR3 DNA: TGCAGCGTCTGGACAGACAATGAAAAACTGTTTTTT. This encodes CSVWTDNEKLFF. The whole variable domain, remainder taken from reference TRBV29-1 and TRBJ1-4, is SAVISQKPSRDICQRGTSLTIQCQVDSQVTMMFWYRQQPGQSLTLIATANQGSEATYESGFVIDKFPISRPNLTFSTLTVSNMSPEDSSIYLCSVWTDNEKLFFGSGTQLSVL.